Listed here are 10 T cell receptor beta chains from one sample, sequenced in a study of glioma-infiltrating T cells after dendritic cell vaccination (dated by TCRdb to the mid-2010s). The receptor library was made with the immunoSEQ multiplex PCR assay. TCRdb limited this immuneACCESS table to in-frame rearrangements with V and J called. A share of clones is missing; checked studies link under half to unresolved V genes, and the rest is unexplained. The sample contains tens of thousands of clones, around 86% of them found a single time. The ten largest clones represent around 8% of the sample. The sequenced sample was blood, obtained before dendritic cell vaccination. Source of these receptors: a human donor with glioblastoma.

The chain has TRBV4-3 and TRBJ2-3; 7 bases align to TRBD2. Germline-derived CDR1 and CDR2 are LGHNA and YSLEER. V shed 2 bases, J shed 4 bases, and the junction held 3 bases outside the gene matches. The CDR3 runs 14 residues. CDR3 amino acids: CASSQTGGSDTQYF. CDR3 nucleotides: TGCGCCAGCAGCCAAACGGGGGGTTCAGATACGCAGTATTTT.

This clone was detected a few times. The chain is built from TRBV10-3 and TRBJ2-7; D ambiguous. Trimming shortened V by 0 bases and J by 2 bases, and 8 bases separated the two germline ends. Germline CDR1 and CDR2: ENHRY and SYGVKD. This CDR3 contains 14 residues. The CDR3: CAISESVTAYEQYF. The CDR3 bases are TGTGCCATCAGTGAGTCGGTAACAGCCTACGAGCAGTACTTC.

V is TRBV25-1 and J is TRBJ1-1; 7 nucleotides match TRBD1. This CDR3 has 17 residues. Germline CDR1 is MGHDK and CDR2 is SYGVNS. The V and J ends lost 1 base and 3 bases, in that order; junction bases with no gene match: 11. Here the CDR3 DNA reads TGTGCCAGCAGTGAATCTGGGCAGGGGGTTATGGACACTGAAGCTTTCTTT. It is translated as CASSESGQGVMDTEAFF.

The rearrangement links TRBV5-4 to TRBJ2-1; TRBD2 aligns across 9 bases. Germline CDR1 is SGHNT and CDR2 is YYREEE (reference sequence). This CDR3 spans 15 amino acids. V gave up 4 bases and J gave up 6 bases; unmatched junction bases: 8. The DNA of the CDR3 is TGTGCCAGCAGCGAGACTAGCGGCAGGGCCAATGAGCAGTTCTTC. Translation: CASSETSGRANEQFF. Full variable domain (missing parts from reference TRBV5-4 and TRBJ2-1): ETGVTQSPTHLIKTRGQQVTLRCSSQSGHNTVSWYQQALGQGPQFIFQYYREEENGRGNFPPRFSGLQFPNYSSELNVNALELDDSALYLCASSETSGRANEQFFGPGTRLTVL.

The chain combines TRBV7-2 with TRBJ1-2; D is undetermined. The length of the CDR3 is 13 residues. The germline gives CDR1 SGHTA, CDR2 FQGNSA. V was cut by 5 bases and J by 8 bases, with 15 bases left in between. DNA of the CDR3: TGTGCCAGCAGCCCGGAGGTCCTTCTGGGCTACACCTTC. Its translation: CASSPEVLLGYTF.

The V gene is TRBV5-4, the J gene TRBJ1-1; 7 bases align to TRBD1. The CDR3 runs 15 residues. CDR1 and CDR2 (germline): SGHNT, YYREEE (reference sequence). Germline trimming cut 2 bases from V and 0 bases from J; bases unmatched to any gene: 4. The DNA of the CDR3 is TGTGCCAGCAGCTTCCCGGACAGGATGAACACTGAAGCTTTCTTT. Protein product: CASSFPDRMNTEAFF. Variable domain in full (rest from reference TRBV5-4 and TRBJ1-1): ETGVTQSPTHLIKTRGQQVTLRCSSQSGHNTVSWYQQALGQGPQFIFQYYREEENGRGNFPPRFSGLQFPNYSSELNVNALELDDSALYLCASSFPDRMNTEAFFGQGTRLTVV.

CDR3: CASSRKTGGHEQYF. DNA for the CDR3: TGTGCCAGCAGCCGTAAAACAGGGGGGCACGAGCAGTACTTC. V is TRBV7-9 and J is TRBJ2-7; the match to TRBD1 covers 8 bases. The V gene's germline CDR1 is SEHNR and CDR2 FQNEAQ (reference sequence). Trimming removed 5 bases from V and 5 bases from J; junction bases left unmatched: 8. This CDR3 spans 14 amino acids.

The chain has TRBV19 and TRBJ2-1; D not certain. V lost 5 bases and J lost 4, with 9 bases in between. This CDR3 is built from 13 residues. CDR1 and CDR2 (germline): LNHDA, SQIVND (reference sequence). The CDR3 loop is CASSSNLYNEQFF. CDR3 bases: TGTGCCAGTAGTTCCAATCTATACAATGAGCAGTTCTTC.

In this sample, this clone turned up once. The chain has TRBV9 and TRBJ2-2, with a weak D call TRBD1 (6 bases). This CDR3 is built from 15 residues. Trimming removed 6 bases from V and 2 bases from J, with 14 bases in between. Germline V CDR1 and CDR2: SGDLS, YYNGEE. Here the CDR3 DNA reads TGTGCCAGCACCATTTCGGGACAAAACACCGGGGAGCTGTTTTTT. It encodes CASTISGQNTGELFF.

CDR3 loop: CASSEQPGRENSPLHF. Written as DNA, the CDR3 is TGTGCCAGCAGTGAACAACCAGGTCGGGAGAATTCACCCCTCCACTTT. V gene TRBV2 combines with J gene TRBJ1-6; no definite D call. The CDR3 has 16 amino acids. The V gene lost 2 bases and the J gene lost 7 bases, with 15 bases spanning the gap. Germline V gene data show CDR1 as SNHLY and CDR2 as FYNNEI.